The 19 T cell receptor beta chains in this list originate from one sample, sequenced in a study of T cell responses to AZD1222 COVID-19 vaccine. Some clones are missing from TCRdb's copy, which holds only in-frame ones; the method was immunoSEQ multiplex PCR. The sample shows 130,000 or so clones, 85% to 90% of them seen only once. This specimen was peripheral blood, taken on day 0 of AZD1222 vaccination. These receptors were taken from an adult in good health.

The rearrangement links TRBV7-6 to TRBJ2-3; D uncertain. The CDR3 is made up of 14 amino acids. From germline, CDR1 is SGHVS and CDR2 FNYEAQ. Between the trimmed V and J ends, which lost 9 bases and 3 bases, there was a span of 16 bases. The CDR3 protein is CARRPPERTDTQYF. The CDR3 bases are TGTGCCAGACGGCCCCCAGAACGGACAGATACGCAGTATTTT.

V usage is TRBV5-1 and J usage is TRBJ2-7; TRBD1 is a possible D gene (5 bases). The V gene lost 0 bases and the J gene lost 6 bases, with 13 bases spanning the gap. In germline, CDR1 is SGHRS, CDR2 YFSETQ. This CDR3 contains 14 residues. The CDR3 reads CASSLGRVGLEQYF. CDR3 bases: TGCGCCAGCAGCTTGGGCAGGGTTGGGCTCGAGCAGTACTTC.

This chain links TRBV5-5 with TRBJ2-7; 11 bases are shared with TRBD1. The junction had 7 bases not matched to a gene; V was cut back by 4 bases and J by 4 bases. CDR3 size: 15 residues. Germline CDR1 and CDR2: SGHKS and YYEKEE (reference sequence). As DNA, the CDR3 is TGTGCCAGCAGCACCCAGGACAGGGGGCTGTACGAGCAGTACTTC. It specifies CASSTQDRGLYEQYF.

The chain links TRBV7-2 to TRBJ2-7; 7 bases agree with TRBD2. The CDR3 totals 15 residues. The germline V gene has CDR1 SGHTA and CDR2 FQGNSA. V shed 3 bases and J 2 bases; nucleotides not matched to a gene: 7. CDR3 DNA: TGTGCCAGCAGCTTTTTTTTCGGGGGGACCTACGAGCAGTACTTC. Protein product: CASSFFFGGTYEQYF.

The chain employs TRBV7-9 and TRBJ1-1; 10 positions match TRBD1. There are 15 residues in the CDR3. Per the germline V gene, CDR1 is SEHNR and CDR2 is FQNEAQ (reference sequence). V trimming: 6 bases; J trimming: 4 bases; junction bases outside the gene matches: 8. The CDR3 loop reads CASRYRDRGSTEAFF. The CDR3 DNA follows: TGTGCCAGCAGATATAGGGACAGGGGCTCCACTGAAGCTTTCTTT. Based on the CDR3 plus reference TRBV7-9 and TRBJ1-1, the full variable domain is DTGVSQNPRHKITKRGQNVTFRCDPISEHNRLYWYRQTLGQGPEFLTYFQNEAQLEKSRLLSDRFSAERPKGSFSTLEIQRTEQGDSAMYLCASRYRDRGSTEAFFGQGTRLTVV.

This sequence joins TRBV7-2 and TRBJ2-1, with 7 bases lining up with TRBD2. With 4 bases clipped from V and 0 bases from J, the junction kept 6 bases outside the gene matches. CDR1 SGHTA and CDR2 FQGNSA come from the germline V gene. The CDR3 sequence is 16 residues long. DNA of the CDR3: TGTGCCAGCAGCTCCCATAGCGGGTTCTCCTACAATGAGCAGTTCTTC. It yields the protein CASSSHSGFSYNEQFF.

This chain connects TRBV3-1 (or the pseudogene TRBV3-2) to TRBJ2-1; D gene unclear. The V gene lost 0 bases and the J gene lost 13 bases, with 16 bases spanning the gap. The CDR3 is made up of 14 amino acids. Germline CDR1 LGHDT, CDR2 YNNKEL (reference sequence). CDR3 coding DNA: TGTGCCAGCAGCCAAGAGTTGGAGACCCCGCTTCAGTTCTTC. Amino acid sequence: CASSQELETPLQFF.

This sequence joins TRBV19 and TRBJ1-5; D remains ambiguous. V lost 1 base and J 5 bases, leaving 6 bases between the germline ends. Per the germline V gene, CDR1 is LNHDA and CDR2 is SQIVND (reference sequence). The CDR3 spans 13 residues. In nucleotides, the CDR3 is TGTGCCAGTAGTATAGGCAGCTATCAGCCCCAGCATTTT. This translates into CASSIGSYQPQHF.

V usage is TRBV30 and J usage is TRBJ1-1, with 8 bases lining up with TRBD1. Germline CDR1 and CDR2: GTSNPN and SVGIG (reference sequence). The CDR3 spans 13 residues. V lost 7 bases to trimming and J lost 7 bases; unmatched junction nucleotides: 11. CDR3: CASGRGQSSEAFF. The CDR3 coding sequence is TGTGCCTCCGGCAGGGGGCAAAGCAGTGAAGCTTTCTTT.

This chain's CDR3 is CASSLGISGGQRGEAFF. In nucleotides, the CDR3 is TGTGCCAGCAGCTTAGGGATCTCGGGGGGCCAAAGAGGTGAAGCTTTCTTT. V and J are TRBV7-2 and TRBJ1-1; weak D call: TRBD1 (6 bases). CDR1 and CDR2 (germline): SGHTA, FQGNSA. The CDR3 length is 17 residues. Trimming removed 1 base from V and 7 bases from J, with 22 bases in between. Using reference TRBV7-2 and TRBJ1-1 for the parts outside the CDR3, the full variable domain is GAGVSQSPSNKVTEKGKDVELRCDPISGHTALYWYRQSLGQGLEFLIYFQGNSAPDKSGLPSDRFSAERTGGSVSTLTIQRTQQEDSAVYLCASSLGISGGQRGEAFFGQGTRLTVV.

This chain links TRBV7-2 with TRBJ2-1; 9 nucleotides line up with TRBD2. CDR1 and CDR2 from the germline V gene are SGHTA and FQGNSA. The CDR3 spans 15 residues. V was clipped by 5 bases and J by 6 bases; unmatched bases: 8. The chain's CDR3 is CASSPWRRGGNEQFF. The CDR3 DNA follows: TGTGCCAGCAGCCCCTGGCGGCGGGGGGGCAATGAGCAGTTCTTC. The whole variable domain, filled in from reference TRBV7-2 and TRBJ2-1, reads GAGVSQSPSNKVTEKGKDVELRCDPISGHTALYWYRQSLGQGLEFLIYFQGNSAPDKSGLPSDRFSAERTGGSVSTLTIQRTQQEDSAVYLCASSPWRRGGNEQFFGPGTRLTVL.

The chain joins TRBV10-3 to TRBJ1-1; 11 bases agree with TRBD1. CDR1 and CDR2 from the germline V gene are ENHRY and SYGVKD. With V trimmed by 5 bases and J by 6 bases, 8 bases remained unmatched. The CDR3 is made up of 15 amino acids. DNA of the CDR3: TGTGCCATCAGTCCGGGACAGGGGGGTCTTTCTGAAGCTTTCTTT. This codes for CAISPGQGGLSEAFF.

This clone was found once. The chain has TRBV6-5 and TRBJ2-7; 7 bases agree with TRBD1. Germline CDR1 reads MNHEY; CDR2 reads SVGAGI. The CDR3 consists of 15 residues. After removal of 6 bases from V and 3 bases from J, the junction contained 11 bases not matched to a gene. In DNA, the CDR3 is TGTGCCAGCAGCCACGGGACAGCAGAGGGCTACGAGCAGTACTTC. Translation gives CASSHGTAEGYEQYF.

This clone was seen a few times. The chain combines TRBV7-3 with TRBJ2-2; D call uncertain. V lost 3 bases and J 1 base, leaving 6 bases between the germline ends. The CDR3 consists of 14 residues. Germline assignment: CDR1 SGHTA and CDR2 FQGTGA. This CDR3 reads CASSFSLNTGELFF. The CDR3 DNA follows: TGTGCCAGCAGCTTTTCCCTGAACACCGGGGAGCTGTTTTTT. The entire variable domain, with the rest obtained from reference TRBV7-3 and TRBJ2-2, is as follows: GAGVSQTPSNKVTEKGKYVELRCDPISGHTALYWYRQSLGQGPEFLIYFQGTGAADDSGLPNDRFFAVRPEGSVSTLKIQRTERGDSAVYLCASSFSLNTGELFFGEGSRLTVL.

V is TRBV5-1 and J is TRBJ1-4, with no clear D. This CDR3 region has 16 residues. The V and J ends lost 0 bases and 4 bases respectively, with 13 bases between them. Germline V gene data show CDR1 as SGHRS and CDR2 as YFSETQ. DNA of the CDR3: TGCGCCAGCAGCTTGGCAAGTGGGAAAGATAATGAAAAACTGTTTTTT. Its translation: CASSLASGKDNEKLFF.

The gene calls are TRBV7-2 and TRBJ2-2; D uncertain. CDR1 and CDR2 (germline): SGHTA, FQGNSA. V lost 1 base, J lost 3 bases, and 6 bases lay in between. This CDR3 has 14 residues. CDR3 nucleotides: TGTGCCAGCAGCTTAGGACGGGACACCGGGGAGCTGTTTTTT. This sequence encodes CASSLGRDTGELFF.

The chain carries TRBV10-1 and TRBJ1-2, with 7 nucleotides matching TRBD1. J lost 4 bases, V lost 5 bases, and 10 bases had no gene match. Germline CDR1 and CDR2: WNHNN and SYGVQD (reference sequence). The CDR3 contains 15 residues. This CDR3 reads CASSYSRTGPYGYTF. In DNA form, the CDR3 reads TGCGCCAGCAGTTACTCTCGGACAGGACCCTATGGCTACACCTTC.

Note on this clone: Other nucleotide sequences from this sample produce the same CDR3. This chain joins TRBV9 and TRBJ1-6; a weak D match, TRBD1 (6 bases). This CDR3 has 16 amino acids. With 4 bases removed from V and 0 bases from J, the gap between germline ends came to 11 bases. Germline-derived CDR1 and CDR2 are SGDLS and YYNGEE. The chain's CDR3 is CASSLTGSSYNSPLHF. CDR3 nucleotides: TGTGCCAGCAGCCTTACAGGGAGCTCCTATAATTCACCCCTCCACTTT.

This clone was counted a single time. The chain has TRBV5-1 and TRBJ2-2, with a possible D match to TRBD2 (6 bases). This CDR3 region has 16 residues. Trimming removed 4 bases from V and 6 bases from J, with 19 bases in between. Germline CDR1 and CDR2: SGHRS and YFSETQ. CDR3 sequence reads: CASSPPGAPSSGELFF. The CDR3 DNA reads TGCGCCAGCAGCCCGCCGGGAGCCCCTTCCTCCGGGGAGCTGTTTTTT. Combining the CDR3 with reference TRBV5-1 and TRBJ2-2 gives the whole variable domain KAGVTQTPRYLIKTRGQQVTLSCSPISGHRSVSWYQQTPGQGLQFLFEYFSETQRNKGNFPGRFSGRQFSNSRSEMNVSTLELGDSALYLCASSPPGAPSSGELFFGEGSRLTVL.